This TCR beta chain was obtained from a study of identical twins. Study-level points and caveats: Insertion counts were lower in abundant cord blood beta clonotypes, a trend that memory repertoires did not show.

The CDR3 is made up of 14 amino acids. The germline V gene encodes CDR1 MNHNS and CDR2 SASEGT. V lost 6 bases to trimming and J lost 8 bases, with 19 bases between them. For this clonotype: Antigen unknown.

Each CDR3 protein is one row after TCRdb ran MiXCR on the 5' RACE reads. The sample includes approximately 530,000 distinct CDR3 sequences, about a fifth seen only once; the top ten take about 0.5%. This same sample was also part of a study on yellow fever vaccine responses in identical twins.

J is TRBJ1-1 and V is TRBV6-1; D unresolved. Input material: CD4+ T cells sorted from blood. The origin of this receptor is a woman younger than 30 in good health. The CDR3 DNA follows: TGTGCCAGCAGACCGGCCTCACGCGGGAGCGAAGCTTTCTTT. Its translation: CASRPASRGSEAFF.